This T cell receptor (beta chain) is drawn from a study of blood T cell repertoires in COVID-19. The protocol was immunoSEQ multiplex PCR, while the TCRdb copy is restricted to in-frame clones and leaves out a portion. The sample carries tens of thousands of clones, about nine tenths recorded once. Concerning this clone: The sample has other DNA sequences that encode this CDR3 too.

Sequencing was carried out using peripheral blood. This sequence was found in a man in his 60s with acute or convalescent COVID-19.

The CDR3 DNA reads TGTGCCAGCAGTGCGGCCGGACTTGAAGCTTTCTTT. Translated, it gives CASSAAGLEAFF. This chain joins TRBV2 and TRBJ1-1, with unresolved D. This CDR3 comprises 12 residues. CDR1 and CDR2 (germline): SNHLY, FYNNEI. With 4 bases removed from V and 7 bases from J, the gap between germline ends came to 10 bases.